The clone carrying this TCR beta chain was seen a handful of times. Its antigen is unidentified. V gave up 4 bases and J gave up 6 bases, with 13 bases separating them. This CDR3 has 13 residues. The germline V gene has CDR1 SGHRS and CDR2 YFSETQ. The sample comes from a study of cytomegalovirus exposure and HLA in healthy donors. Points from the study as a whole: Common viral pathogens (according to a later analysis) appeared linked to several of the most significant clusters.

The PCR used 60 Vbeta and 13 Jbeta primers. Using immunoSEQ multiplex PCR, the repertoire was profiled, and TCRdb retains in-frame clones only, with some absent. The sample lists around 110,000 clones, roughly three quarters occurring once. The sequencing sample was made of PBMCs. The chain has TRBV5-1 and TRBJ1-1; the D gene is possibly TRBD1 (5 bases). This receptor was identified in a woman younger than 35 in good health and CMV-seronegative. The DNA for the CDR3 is TGCGCCAGCAGCCGAACGGGGGGATCTGAAGCTTTCTTT. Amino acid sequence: CASSRTGGSEAFF. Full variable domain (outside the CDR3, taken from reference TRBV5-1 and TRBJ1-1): KAGVTQTPRYLIKTRGQQVTLSCSPISGHRSVSWYQQTPGQGLQFLFEYFSETQRNKGNFPGRFSGRQFSNSRSEMNVSTLELGDSALYLCASSRTGGSEAFFGQGTRLTVV.